The rows below give T cell receptor beta chains drawn from one sample of a study of OX40 agonist ivuxolimab in advanced cancers. Measured with immunoSEQ multiplex PCR; TCRdb has only the in-frame clones, and not every one. The repertoire holds approximately 74,000 clones, with just over 90% as singletons. Sequenced material: CD4+ or CD8+ T cells sorted from blood, taken in a trial of the OX40 agonist ivuxolimab. The receptors derive from an adult with an advanced solid tumor such as melanoma, head and neck, liver or kidney cancer. Both conserved end residues are part of each CDR3. D genes are given only for firm matches. Clone size appears in some rows only: once, few, many, or a class for an expanded clone.

v_call	clone_size	d_call	j_call	cdr3_nt	cdr3_aa
TRBV28	NA	NA	TRBJ1-1	TGTGCCAGCAGGGTGACCCGCATGAACACTGAAGCTTTCTTT	CASRVTRMNTEAFF
TRBV19	once	TRBD2	TRBJ2-1	TGTGCCAGTATCCAGACTAGCGGGGGATCCACTGAGCAGTTCTTC	CASIQTSGGSTEQFF
TRBV6-4	NA	NA	TRBJ1-1	TGTGCCAGCAGTGACGGGAAGGGGGGTGTCACTGAAGCTTTCTTT	CASSDGKGGVTEAFF
TRBV27	once	NA	TRBJ1-5	TGTGCCAGCTCATACGGAGGGAAACAGCCCCAGCATTTT	CASSYGGKQPQHF
TRBV7-9	NA	TRBD1	TRBJ2-7	TGTGCCAGCAGCCCAACAGGGGTCCCCTACGAGCAGTACTTC	CASSPTGVPYEQYF
TRBV19	NA	NA	TRBJ1-4	TGTGCCAGTAGTATCAATGCGGCAGCAACTAATGAAAAACTGTTTTTT	CASSINAAATNEKLFF
TRBV5-5	NA	NA	TRBJ1-3	TGTGCCAGCAGCTTTCACTCATCTGCGGACACCATATATTTT	CASSFHSSADTIYF
TRBV4-3	NA	TRBD1	TRBJ1-1	TGCGCCAGCAGCCTCTACCCCGGACAGGGGGGTCGAGCTTTCTTT	CASSLYPGQGGRAFF
TRBV4-3	NA	NA	TRBJ2-3	TGCGCCAGCAGCCAAGGCCCGTCATCTAGCACAGATACGCAGTATTTT	CASSQGPSSSTDTQYF
TRBV5-1	NA	NA	TRBJ1-1	TGCGCCAGCAGCTGGGGGATAAGGGTCCCTCAAACTGAAGCTTTCTTT	CASSWGIRVPQTEAFF